This T cell receptor beta chain was sequenced during a study of blood T cell repertoires in COVID-19. On the study more broadly: Sites across the United States, Italy and Spain contributed samples from acute and convalescent COVID-19. T cells, B-cell-depleted T cells, or PBMCs provided the cDNA or gDNA that served as material.

V lost 1 base to trimming and J lost 6 bases, with 10 bases between them. The CDR3 length is 13 residues. Germline V gene lookup returns CDR1 SGHNT and CDR2 YENEEA. Authors' data handling: Amplification with reference gene primers provided the estimates of nucleated cell counts. Method: immunoSEQ multiplex PCR; TCRdb's copy keeps in-frame clones and lacks some. That table supplies the V and J calls and clone size; D and trimming were determined from the DNA. This sample yields over 100,000 clones, of which over 80% are seen a single time; about 18% belongs to the top ten. The chain joins TRBV11-3 to TRBJ2-7; D ambiguous. Sequences were obtained from peripheral blood. The source of this sequence is a woman aged 55-70 years with acute or convalescent COVID-19. CDR3 sequence (DNA): TGTGCCAGCAGCTTAGTCAATAGTGGCGAGCAGTACTTC. Translating it yields CASSLVNSGEQYF. The full variable domain, its missing parts supplied by reference TRBV11-3 and TRBJ2-7, is EAGVVQSPRYKIIEKKQPVAFWCNPISGHNTLYWYLQNLGQGPELLIRYENEEAVDDSQLPKDRFSAERLKGVDSTLKIQPAELGDSAVYLCASSLVNSGEQYFGPGTRLTVT.